What follows is one T cell receptor beta chain and its context. Antigen specificity is unknown. The data were produced by immunoSEQ multiplex PCR, yet TCRdb's version contains in-frame clones alone and is incomplete. The sample records 70,000 or so clones, around 79% being singletons. V was shortened by 4 bases and J by 6 bases, with 12 bases between the two germline ends. CDR3 length: 13 residues. This record belongs to a study of T cell responses to AZD1222 COVID-19 vaccine. Study observations and caveats: Nearly half of spike-specific TCRs reportedly go after variant regions that carry no mutations. Spike-specific TCR breadth rose after two AZD1222 doses, and depth rose as well. Donors skewed white British and female; clonal diversity was possibly underestimated. Seropositivity was recorded at baseline in only 6 or 7 AZD1222 recipients.

This TCR was sampled from an adult in good health. Sequenced here: peripheral blood, sampled on day 0 of MenACWY control vaccination. The rearrangement uses TRBV12-3 or TRBV12-4 and TRBJ1-1; D is unresolved. The CDR3 reads CASSWDKTPEAFF. CDR3 DNA sequence: TGTGCCAGCAGTTGGGATAAAACCCCTGAAGCTTTCTTT.